This TCR beta chain stems from a study of CD8+ T cells in alopecia areata. Whole-study results and caveats: It was lesional scalp, especially alopecia totalis/universalis, that showed higher clonality than normal scalp.

Extracted RNA was reverse transcribed, and the resulting cDNA served as sequencing template. This table comes from immunoSEQ multiplex PCR, and its TCRdb copy is limited to in-frame clones, with some not included. The sample lists around 100,000 clones, around three fifths occurring once. Treatment defined: oral pan-JAK inhibitor, 5-10 mg twice daily. This CDR3 comprises 14 residues. Unmatched junction bases numbered 4, after V lost 2 bases and J lost 1 base. Germline CDR1 and CDR2: GTSNPN and SVGIG (reference sequence). This clone was observed a handful of times. What it recognizes is unknown. The source of this sequence is a human donor with alopecia areata. The rearrangement uses TRBV30 and TRBJ2-5, with 7 bases lining up with TRBD1. The sample in question was CD8+ T cells sorted from blood, obtained at week 24, from a patient treated with tofacitinib. DNA of the CDR3: TGTGCCTGGAGTTTAGGGGACAGCCAAGAGACCCAGTACTTC. Translation gives CAWSLGDSQETQYF.